This TCR beta chain emerged from a study of OX40 agonist ivuxolimab in advanced cancers. Study details: Every 2 weeks, ivuxolimab was infused into the patients intravenously at between 0.01 and 10 mg/kg. Three dose-escalation patients had partial responses: one with hepatocellular carcinoma and two with cutaneous melanoma.

Study-level findings and limits: Within 6 weeks, CD4+ and CD8+ blood T cells expanded clonally at 0.1 to 3.0 mg/kg. The 0.1-3.0 mg/kg partial responders had among the lowest clonal expansion.

V lost 6 bases and J lost 6; bases outside the gene matches: 11. Looked up from germline, CDR1 is WNHNN and CDR2 is SYGVQD (reference sequence). This CDR3 has 16 amino acids. Method: immunoSEQ multiplex PCR; TCRdb's copy keeps in-frame clones and lacks some. There are about 36,000 clones in the sample; 88% occur only once, and less than 4.5% lies in the top ten. Concerning this clone: What it binds is unknown.

The input for sequencing was CD4+ or CD8+ T cells sorted from blood, taken in a trial of the OX40 agonist ivuxolimab. The sequence was collected from an adult with an advanced solid tumor such as melanoma, head and neck, liver or kidney cancer. The chain links TRBV10-1 to TRBJ2-7; 13 nucleotides match TRBD2. The CDR3 region has the DNA TGCGCCAGCAGCGAAACAAGACTAGCGGGAGGATCCGAGCAGTACTTC. This sequence encodes CASSETRLAGGSEQYF.